This TCR beta chain comes out of a study of PD-L1 blockade in urothelial cancer. This table comes from immunoSEQ multiplex PCR, and its TCRdb copy is limited to in-frame clones, with some not included. The top ten hold around 14% of the sample, which has around 45,000 clones, about 88% seen once. This CDR3 spans 14 amino acids. Trimming took 2 bases from V and 6 from J, leaving 15 bases between them. CDR1 and CDR2 from the germline V gene are SGHKS and YYEKEE (reference sequence). The receptor's source is a woman aged 55 to 70 with urothelial cancer. This chain uses TRBV5-5 with TRBJ2-7; weak D call: TRBD1 (6 bases). The starting material was PBMCs, obtained around atezolizumab (anti-PD-L1) treatment. The CDR3 sequence is CASSFTRRGTEQYF. In DNA, the CDR3 is TGTGCCAGCAGCTTTACACGCAGGGGAACCGAGCAGTACTTC.